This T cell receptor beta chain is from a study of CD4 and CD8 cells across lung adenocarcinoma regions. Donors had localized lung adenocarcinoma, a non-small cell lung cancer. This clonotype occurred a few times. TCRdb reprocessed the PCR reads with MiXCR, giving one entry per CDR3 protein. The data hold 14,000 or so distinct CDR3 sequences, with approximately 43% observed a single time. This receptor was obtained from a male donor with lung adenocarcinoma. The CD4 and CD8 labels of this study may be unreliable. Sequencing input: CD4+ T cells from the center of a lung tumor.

Here the CDR3 DNA reads TGTGCCAGCAGCTCAAATCCCGGGACAGGGTACTACGAGCAGTTCTTC. Amino acids: CASSSNPGTGYYEQFF. This sequence joins TRBV7-6 and TRBJ2-1; TRBD1 aligns across 9 bases. In germline, CDR1 is SGHVS, CDR2 FNYEAQ. The junction had 14 bases not matched to a gene; V was cut back by 4 bases and J by 10 bases. The CDR3 runs 16 residues. Together with reference TRBV7-6 and TRBJ2-1, the CDR3 gives the full variable domain: GAGVSQSPRYKVTKRGQDVALRCDPISGHVSLYWYRQALGQGPEFLTYFNYEAQQDKSGLPNDRFSAERPEGSISTLTIQRTEQRDSAMYRCASSSNPGTGYYEQFFGPGTRLTVL.